These 10 T cell receptor beta chains came from one sample sequenced in a study of CD8 T cells in ankylosing spondylitis. TCRdb recomputed calls from the 5' RACE reads with MiXCR, one row per CDR3 protein. The data show approximately 440,000 distinct CDR3 sequences, over 15% seen once. Antigens of these TCRs are unknown. Study-wide points: Seemingly characteristic of ankylosing spondylitis blood was a TCR beta motif consisting of about 8 highly homologous variants.

The sequenced sample was blood, either unsorted or a sorted T cell fraction (not recorded which). These receptor sequences come from a male donor with ankylosing spondylitis.

This chain connects TRBV5-4 to TRBJ2-1; TRBD2 agrees at 9 bases. CDR3 length equals 15 residues. The V gene end was trimmed by 0 bases and the J gene end by 6 bases; junction bases not matched to a gene: 4. Germline CDR1 SGHNT, CDR2 YYREEE (reference sequence). CDR3 DNA sequence: TGTGCCAGCAGCTTGGCGGTAGCGGGGGTCAATGAGCAGTTCTTC. The encoded protein is CASSLAVAGVNEQFF.

This clonotype was seen more than once but under ten times. V gene TRBV6-1 combines with J gene TRBJ1-5, with 9 positions matching TRBD1. The CDR3 is made up of 17 amino acids. With V trimmed by 0 bases and J by 6 bases, 9 bases remained unmatched. Germline loops: CDR1 MNHNS, CDR2 SASEGT. CDR3 in amino acids: CASSEAVSGQGIQPQHF. The CDR3 nucleotides read TGTGCCAGCAGTGAAGCGGTTTCGGGACAGGGCATTCAGCCCCAGCATTTT.

The chain uses TRBV24-1 and TRBJ1-1; 8 positions agree with TRBD1. V lost 0 bases to trimming and J lost 3 bases; unmatched junction nucleotides: 14. This CDR3 region has 19 residues. Germline CDR1 and CDR2: KGHDR and SFDVKD. For the CDR3, the DNA is TGTGCCACCAGTGATTTGCCCTGCAGGGGGCCGATCCGGGACACTGAAGCTTTCTTT. Its translation is CATSDLPCRGPIRDTEAFF.

This chain joins TRBV6-2 or TRBV6-3 and TRBJ2-7; TRBD2 matches at 7 bases. With 4 bases clipped from V and 2 bases from J, the junction kept 5 bases outside the gene matches. The germline CDR1 and CDR2 sequences are MNHEY and SVGEGT. The CDR3 consists of 14 residues. The DNA for the CDR3 is TGTGCCAGCAGTTCGGCTAGCGGACCCTACGAGCAGTACTTC. Translating gives CASSSASGPYEQYF.

The V gene is TRBV7-2, the J gene TRBJ1-1; 7 positions agree with TRBD1. V was clipped by 4 bases and J by 0 bases; unmatched bases: 2. The CDR3 consists of 14 residues. Germline V gives CDR1 SGHTA, CDR2 FQGNSA. CDR3 in amino acids: CASSSDRVNTEAFF. The DNA for the CDR3 is TGTGCCAGCAGCTCCGACAGGGTGAACACTGAAGCTTTCTTT. The whole variable domain, filled in from reference TRBV7-2 and TRBJ1-1, reads GAGVSQSPSNKVTEKGKDVELRCDPISGHTALYWYRQSLGQGLEFLIYFQGNSAPDKSGLPSDRFSAERTGGSVSTLTIQRTQQEDSAVYLCASSSDRVNTEAFFGQGTRLTVV.

The chain is built from TRBV25-1 and TRBJ1-2; weak D call: TRBD1 (5 bases). Trimming shortened V by 3 bases and J by 8 bases, and 16 bases separated the two germline ends. CDR3 length: 14 amino acids. Germline CDR1 reads MGHDK; CDR2 reads SYGVNS. Here the CDR3 DNA reads TGTGCCAGCAGTGACGTACGGGGGAGCATGGGCTACACCTTC. It yields the protein CASSDVRGSMGYTF.

This clonotype was counted a few times. The chain couples TRBV7-2 to TRBJ1-1; D ambiguous. Trimming took 5 bases from V and 9 from J, leaving 16 bases between them. The CDR3 length is 13 residues. Looked up from germline, CDR1 is SGHTA and CDR2 is FQGNSA. The CDR3 sequence is CASSVPPSTQAFF. CDR3 sequence (DNA): TGTGCCAGCAGCGTCCCCCCCAGTACTCAAGCTTTCTTT.

The chain joins TRBV20-1 to TRBJ1-6, with 8 bases identical to TRBD1. Germline assignment: CDR1 DFQATT and CDR2 SNEGSKA (reference sequence). The CDR3 runs to 15 residues. V was pared by 5 bases and J by 0 bases, with 3 bases of the junction left unmatched. The CDR3 reads CSAGQGGSYNSPLHF. The CDR3 DNA reads TGCAGTGCTGGACAGGGAGGCTCCTATAATTCACCCCTCCACTTT.

The chain recombines TRBV4-3 with TRBJ2-7; D is possibly TRBD2 (5 bases). The CDR3 has 14 residues. Germline V gene sequence: CDR1 LGHNA, CDR2 YSLEER. V was trimmed by 0 bases and J by 1 base, leaving 7 bases between them. DNA for the CDR3: TGCGCCAGCAGCCAAGATTGGAGGTCCTACGAGCAGTACTTC. As protein: CASSQDWRSYEQYF.

This clonotype came up a few times. V and J are TRBV25-1 and TRBJ2-1; 8 nucleotides agree with TRBD2. Germline V gene lookup returns CDR1 MGHDK and CDR2 SYGVNS. Trimming cost V 3 bases and J 1 base; bases outside gene matches: 2. This CDR3 has 15 residues. The CDR3 bases are TGTGCCAGCAGTGATGCGGGAGGTTCCTACAATGAGCAGTTCTTC. As protein: CASSDAGGSYNEQFF.